This T cell receptor (beta chain) is drawn from a study of blood T cell repertoires in COVID-19. TCRdb's copy holds only in-frame clones and misses some; the assay was immunoSEQ multiplex PCR. The repertoire holds around 330,000 clones, with about nine tenths as singletons. The CDR3 sequence is 17 residues long. Germline values: CDR1 MNHNS, CDR2 SASEGT. V lost 1 base to trimming and J lost 4 bases; unmatched junction nucleotides: 10. Researchers sorted participants into cohorts using their self-reported clinical history. The origin of this receptor is a man between 60 and 75 years old who had recovered from COVID-19. V usage is TRBV6-1 and J usage is TRBJ2-3; 8 positions agree with TRBD2. The sample taken for sequencing was PBMCs or T cells enriched from blood (not recorded which). The CDR3 DNA reads TGTGCCAGCAGTGAAGGTATCAGGGCTAGCGGGTCAGATACGCAGTATTTT. This encodes CASSEGIRASGSDTQYF.